Detailed here is one TCR beta chain. What it binds is unknown. Data came from immunoSEQ multiplex PCR; TCRdb stores just in-frame clones and leaves some out. The table lists several thousand clones, less than 98% of them singletons. Germline V gene sequence: CDR1 MNHEY, CDR2 SMNVEV (reference sequence). V was pared by 6 bases and J by 1 base, with 15 bases between. The CDR3 sequence is 15 residues long. This sample is drawn from a study of naive CD8 T cells in extremely preterm neonates. The sample holds sorted live naive CD8+ CD45RA+CCR7+ T cells. Study-level points and caveats: Preterm neonates had significantly lower iChao1 richness than other age groups.

This TCR came from a human donor in good health. Source material: naive CD8+ T cells from blood. The chain employs TRBV27 and TRBJ1-1; maybe TRBD1 (5 bases). CDR3 loop: CASRTRGVQNTEAFF. The CDR3 DNA reads as TGTGCCAGCAGAACTCGGGGGGTTCAGAACACTGAAGCTTTCTTT.